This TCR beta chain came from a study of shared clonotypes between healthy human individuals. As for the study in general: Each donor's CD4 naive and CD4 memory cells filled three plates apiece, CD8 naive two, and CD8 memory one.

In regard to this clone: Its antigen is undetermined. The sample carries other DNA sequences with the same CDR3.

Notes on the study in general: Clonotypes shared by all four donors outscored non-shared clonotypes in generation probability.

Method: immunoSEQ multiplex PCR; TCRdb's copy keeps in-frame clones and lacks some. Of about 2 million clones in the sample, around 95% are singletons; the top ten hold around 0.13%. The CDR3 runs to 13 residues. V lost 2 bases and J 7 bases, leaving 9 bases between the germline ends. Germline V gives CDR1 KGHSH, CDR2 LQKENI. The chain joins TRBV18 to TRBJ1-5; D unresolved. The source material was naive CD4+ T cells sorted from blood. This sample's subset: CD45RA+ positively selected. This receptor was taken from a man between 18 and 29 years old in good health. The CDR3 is CASSPGLGQPQHF. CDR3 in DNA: TGTGCCAGCTCACCAGGGCTTGGACAGCCCCAGCATTTT. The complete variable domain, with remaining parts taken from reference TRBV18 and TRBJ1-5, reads NAGVMQNPRHLVRRRGQEARLRCSPMKGHSHVYWYRQLPEEGLKFMVYLQKENIIDESGMPKERFSAEFPKEGPSILRIQQVVRGDSAAYFCASSPGLGQPQHFGDGTRLSIL.